The 9 T cell receptor beta chains given below trace back to one sample, sequenced in a study of OX40 agonist ivuxolimab in advanced cancers. Generated by immunoSEQ multiplex PCR, the TCRdb table keeps only in-frame clones and is missing some. The table records more than 80,000 clones, less than 95% of them present only once. Sequences were derived from CD4+ or CD8+ T cells sorted from blood, sampled in a trial of the OX40 agonist ivuxolimab. The receptors were sampled from an adult with an advanced solid tumor such as melanoma, head and neck, liver or kidney cancer.

The rearrangement links TRBV15 to TRBJ2-2, with TRBD1 identical over 9 bases. The length of the CDR3 is 17 residues. Germline CDR1 reads LNHNV; CDR2 reads YYDKDF (reference sequence). Trimming at V came to 0 bases and at J to 1 base, leaving 3 bases not matched to a gene. The CDR3 loop reads CATSRERGQGNTGELFF. CDR3 DNA sequence: TGTGCCACCAGCAGAGAGCGGGGACAGGGGAACACCGGGGAGCTGTTTTTT.

The CDR3 here is CASSQDGVAGAQETQYF. The CDR3 bases are TGCGCCAGCAGCCAAGATGGGGTAGCGGGTGCTCAAGAGACCCAGTACTTC. The chain uses TRBV4-1 and TRBJ2-5; 7 bases agree with TRBD2. J was trimmed by 2 bases and V by 0 bases; bases with no gene match: 9. CDR1 and CDR2 (germline): MGHRA, YSYEKL. The CDR3 consists of 17 residues.

The rearrangement joins TRBV28 to TRBJ1-2, with 9 bases lining up with TRBD1. Germline-derived CDR1 and CDR2 are MDHEN and SYDVKM. The V segment lost 6 bases and the J segment 3 bases; nucleotides outside the gene matches: 20. This CDR3 contains 19 residues. The CDR3 bases are TGTGCCAGCAGCTTGGCGGAGTTTTTTGGGACAGGGAGTCACTATGGCTACACCTTC. It codes for CASSLAEFFGTGSHYGYTF.

J is TRBJ2-2 and V is TRBV28; D remains ambiguous. Germline CDR1 and CDR2: MDHEN and SYDVKM. V was cut by 5 bases and J by 4 bases, with 11 bases left in between. CDR3 length: 14 amino acids. The CDR3 nucleotides read TGTGCCAGCAGTATAGACGTACCCACCGGGGAGCTGTTTTTT. As protein: CASSIDVPTGELFF. Full variable domain (rest looked up from reference TRBV28 and TRBJ2-2): DVKVTQSSRYLVKRTGEKVFLECVQDMDHENMFWYRQDPGLGLRLIYFSYDVKMKEKGDIPEGYSVSREKKERFSLILESASTNQTSMYLCASSIDVPTGELFFGEGSRLTVL.

This clone was observed a handful of times. The chain combines TRBV7-3 with TRBJ2-3; tentative D call: TRBD1 (7 bases). The CDR3 runs to 14 residues. The ends were cut back, 3 bases at V and 3 bases at J, with 10 bases in the middle. Germline V CDR1 and CDR2: SGHTA, FQGTGA. For the CDR3, the DNA is TGTGCCAGCAGCTTGGAGGGGGCTACAGATACGCAGTATTTT. This translates into CASSLEGATDTQYF.

This clone has only one observation. The J gene is TRBJ2-5, the V gene TRBV10-1; D gene unclear. V lost 2 bases and J lost 2, with 6 bases in between. Germline CDR1 is WNHNN and CDR2 is SYGVQD (reference sequence). CDR3 length: 13 residues. The CDR3: CASSERSQETQYF. The CDR3, as DNA: TGCGCCAGCAGTGAGCGGAGTCAAGAGACCCAGTACTTC.

Written as DNA, the CDR3 is TGTGCCAGCAGTTATGCCGGCGGGACCACCTACGAGCAGTACTTC. Translated: CASSYAGGTTYEQYF. The chain combines TRBV6-5 with TRBJ2-7; TRBD2 might be the D (6 bases). CDR1 MNHEY and CDR2 SVGAGI come from the germline V gene. The CDR3 runs to 15 residues. Trimming took off 3 bases at V and 2 bases at J, with 14 bases between the two ends.

This clone appeared once. The V and J genes are TRBV7-2 and TRBJ1-6; 8 nucleotides match TRBD1. Germline V gives CDR1 SGHTA, CDR2 FQGNSA. This CDR3 is 14 amino acids long. The J segment lost 5 bases and the V segment lost 8 bases, leaving 5 bases of the junction unmatched. This CDR3 reads CASRRGQDNSPLHF. The CDR3 DNA reads as TGTGCCAGCCGGCGGGGACAGGATAATTCACCCCTCCACTTT.

This sequence joins TRBV19 and TRBJ2-7; weak D call: TRBD1 (6 bases). Trimming left V 3 bases short and J 3 bases short, with 18 bases between. The germline gives CDR1 LNHDA, CDR2 SQIVND (reference sequence). This CDR3 is built from 16 residues. The CDR3 sequence: CASSISLDWGLYEQYF. For the CDR3, the DNA is TGTGCCAGTAGTATCTCCCTGGACTGGGGGCTCTACGAGCAGTACTTC.